The rows below give T cell receptor beta chains drawn from one sample of a study of response to subunit inactivated influenza vaccine. TCRdb analysed the RT-PCR reads with MiXCR anew, one entry per CDR3 protein. The table has over 650,000 distinct CDR3 sequences, approximately 18% seen once. Sequencing was performed on PBMCs from blood, taken around 5 days after vaccination. These receptors were collected from a man aged 50 to 59 who received an inactivated influenza vaccine. The CDR3 runs from the conserved cysteine through the conserved F or W. D genes are given only for firm matches. Part of the rows lack a size; the others show once, few, many or a class for expanded clones.

cdr3_aa: CASSHIGTGGLNEQFF; cdr3_nt: TGTGCCAGCAGCCATATAGGGACAGGGGGTTTAAATGAGCAGTTCTTC; j_call: TRBJ2-1; d_call: TRBD1; clone_size: few; v_call: TRBV4-2
cdr3_aa: CASTGTGRNTEAFF; cdr3_nt: TGTGCCAGCACCGGGACAGGGAGGAACACTGAAGCTTTCTTT; j_call: TRBJ1-1; d_call: TRBD1; clone_size: -; v_call: TRBV12-3/TRBV12-4
cdr3_aa: CASSYPSRTPNYGYTF; cdr3_nt: TGTGCCAGCAGTTACCCTTCGAGGACTCCTAACTATGGCTACACCTTC; j_call: TRBJ1-2; d_call: -; clone_size: few; v_call: TRBV6-5
cdr3_aa: CASSSSRLGGNTIYF; cdr3_nt: TGTGCTAGCAGCTCTTCCCGACTCGGTGGAAACACCATATATTTT; j_call: TRBJ1-3; d_call: -; clone_size: -; v_call: TRBV7-7
cdr3_aa: CASSFGINYGYTF; cdr3_nt: TGTGCCAGCAGTTTCGGGATTAACTATGGCTACACCTTC; j_call: TRBJ1-2; d_call: -; clone_size: few; v_call: TRBV6-5
cdr3_aa: CASSPGTINEQFF; cdr3_nt: TGTGCCAGCAGCCCCGGGACTATCAATGAGCAGTTCTTC; j_call: TRBJ2-1; d_call: TRBD2; clone_size: few; v_call: TRBV3-1
cdr3_aa: CASSDRGPTYEQYF; cdr3_nt: TGCGCCAGCAGTGACAGGGGGCCTACCTACGAGCAGTACTTC; j_call: TRBJ2-7; d_call: TRBD1; clone_size: few; v_call: TRBV10-2
cdr3_aa: CASGLAGGPRPNEQFF; cdr3_nt: TGTGCCAGCGGACTAGCGGGGGGGCCTCGTCCCAATGAGCAGTTCTTC; j_call: TRBJ2-1; d_call: TRBD2; clone_size: -; v_call: TRBV2
cdr3_aa: CASSPTTGYWNEQYF; cdr3_nt: TGTGCCAGCTCACCCACTACAGGGTACTGGAACGAGCAGTACTTC; j_call: TRBJ2-7; d_call: -; clone_size: -; v_call: TRBV18
cdr3_aa: CASRADGTASYGYTF; cdr3_nt: TGTGCCAGCAGGGCAGACGGGACAGCTAGCTATGGCTACACCTTC; j_call: TRBJ1-2; d_call: TRBD1; clone_size: -; v_call: TRBV6-1
cdr3_aa: CATSDESQLRETQYF; cdr3_nt: TGTGCCACCAGTGATGAGTCCCAACTCCGAGAGACCCAGTACTTC; j_call: TRBJ2-5; d_call: -; clone_size: -; v_call: TRBV24-1
cdr3_aa: CATLRGGCDEQYF; cdr3_nt: TGTGCCACCCTTCGAGGGGGCTGCGACGAGCAGTACTTC; j_call: TRBJ2-7; d_call: TRBD1; clone_size: -; v_call: TRBV24-1
cdr3_aa: CASSHAGNTEAFF; cdr3_nt: TGTGCCAGCAGCCATGCAGGGAACACTGAAGCTTTCTTT; j_call: TRBJ1-1; d_call: -; clone_size: -; v_call: TRBV3-1
cdr3_aa: CSARVTSGIRTGELFF; cdr3_nt: TGCAGTGCTAGAGTAACTAGCGGGATTCGAACCGGGGAGCTGTTTTTT; j_call: TRBJ2-2; d_call: TRBD2; clone_size: many; v_call: TRBV20-1
cdr3_aa: CAISESAGGSDTQYF; cdr3_nt: TGTGCCATCAGTGAGTCGGCGGGAGGATCTGATACGCAGTATTTT; j_call: TRBJ2-3; d_call: TRBD2; clone_size: few; v_call: TRBV10-3